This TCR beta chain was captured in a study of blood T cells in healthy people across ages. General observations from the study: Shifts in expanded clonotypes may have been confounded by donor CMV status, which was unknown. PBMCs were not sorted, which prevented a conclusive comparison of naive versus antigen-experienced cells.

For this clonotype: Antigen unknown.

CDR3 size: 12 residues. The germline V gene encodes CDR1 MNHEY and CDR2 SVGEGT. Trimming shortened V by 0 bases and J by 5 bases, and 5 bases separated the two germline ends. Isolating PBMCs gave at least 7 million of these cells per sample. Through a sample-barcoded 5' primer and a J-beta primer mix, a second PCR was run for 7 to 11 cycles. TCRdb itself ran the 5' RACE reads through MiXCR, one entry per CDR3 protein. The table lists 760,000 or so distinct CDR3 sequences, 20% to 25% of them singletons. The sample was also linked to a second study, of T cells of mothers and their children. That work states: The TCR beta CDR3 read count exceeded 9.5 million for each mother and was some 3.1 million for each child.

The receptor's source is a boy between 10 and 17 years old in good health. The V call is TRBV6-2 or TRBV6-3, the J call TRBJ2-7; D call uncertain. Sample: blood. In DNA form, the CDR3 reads TGTGCCAGCAGTTACTCGGACCACGAGCAGTACTTC. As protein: CASSYSDHEQYF.